This TCR beta chain was retrieved from a study of control samples from healthy donors and cancer patients. TCRdb's copy holds only in-frame clones and misses some; the assay was immunoSEQ multiplex PCR. The table has about 89,000 clones, roughly nine tenths seen once. Per germline, CDR1 SNHLY and CDR2 FYNNEI. The CDR3 covers 16 residues. Trimming removed 2 bases from V and 0 bases from J, with 13 bases in between. The genes are TRBV2 and TRBJ2-5; D gene unclear. This receptor was taken from a man aged 25-40 years in good health. The specimen was blood. The CDR3 DNA is TGTGCCAGCAGTGAACGCGGACGACGGCACCAAGAGACCCAGTACTTC. Its translation: CASSERGRRHQETQYF.